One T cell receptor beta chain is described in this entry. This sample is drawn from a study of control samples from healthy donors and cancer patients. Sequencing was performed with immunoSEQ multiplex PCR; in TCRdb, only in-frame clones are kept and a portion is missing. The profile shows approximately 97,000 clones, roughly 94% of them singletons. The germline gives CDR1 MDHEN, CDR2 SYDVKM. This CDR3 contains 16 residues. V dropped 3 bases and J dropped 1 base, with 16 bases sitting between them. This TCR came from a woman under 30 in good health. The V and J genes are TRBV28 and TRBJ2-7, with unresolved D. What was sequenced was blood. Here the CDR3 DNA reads TGTGCCAGCAGTTTCACGCCTTGGGCACAGTCCTACGAGCAGTACTTC. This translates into CASSFTPWAQSYEQYF.